This T cell receptor (beta chain) was recovered during a study of PD-1 blockade in classical Hodgkin lymphoma. General study findings and limits: Prior therapy or disease activity may underlie the repertoire differences, whose causes remain undefined. Compared with healthy donors, newly diagnosed patients reportedly showed lower baseline TCR diversity.

Time point noted: newly diagnosed, previously untreated cHL patient sample. Researchers used magnetic negative selection to pull out pure CD4+ T cells from thawed PBMCs. Untreated, newly diagnosed classical Hodgkin lymphoma PBMCs were used for comparison. The data were produced by immunoSEQ multiplex PCR, yet TCRdb's version contains in-frame clones alone and is incomplete. The sample carries some 34,000 clones, around 89% recorded once. As concerns this clone: What it binds is not known.

Germline CDR1 and CDR2: KGHSH and LQKENI. This CDR3 has 14 amino acids. V dropped 0 bases and J dropped 4 bases, with 9 bases sitting between them. The sequence was collected from a human donor with classical Hodgkin lymphoma. The sequenced sample consisted of CD4+ T cells from blood. This chain joins TRBV18 and TRBJ2-5; no clear D. CDR3: CASSPPPIGETQYF. The CDR3, as DNA: TGTGCCAGCTCACCACCTCCTATTGGAGAGACCCAGTACTTC. The full variable domain, its missing parts supplied by reference TRBV18 and TRBJ2-5, is NAGVMQNPRHLVRRRGQEARLRCSPMKGHSHVYWYRQLPEEGLKFMVYLQKENIIDESGMPKERFSAEFPKEGPSILRIQQVVRGDSAAYFCASSPPPIGETQYFGPGTRLLVL.